These 13 T cell receptor beta chains came from one sample sequenced in a study of T cell repertoires in cytomegalovirus infection. These TCRs are of unknown antigen specificity. MiXCR, run by TCRdb on the reads, gives a single entry per CDR3 protein. Of about 340,000 distinct CDR3 sequences in the sample, about 28% are singletons; the top ten hold 20%. This sample comprised cultured PBMCs, obtained from culture after CMV antigen stimulation. The receptor source for this set is a human donor in good health (CMV status not recorded). Some clones in this sample may be carry-over from other donors' samples.

This clonotype came up many times. The rearrangement joins TRBV12-3 or TRBV12-4 to TRBJ1-1; 7 bases are a match to TRBD1. The trim removed 5 bases at V and 1 base at J, leaving 4 bases unmatched. CDR3 size: 14 residues. This CDR3 reads CASSPRTGNTEAFF. Written as DNA, the CDR3 is TGTGCCAGCAGTCCCCGGACAGGGAACACTGAAGCTTTCTTT.

CDR3 coding DNA: TGTGCCAGCAGTTACGAGGGGGGGGCCGGGGAGCTGTTTTTT. Its translation: CASSYEGGAGELFF. The chain combines TRBV6-6 with TRBJ2-2; D is possibly TRBD2 (7 bases). The V end was cut by 2 bases, the J end by 6 bases, with 10 bases between. CDR3 length: 14 residues. Germline-derived CDR1 and CDR2 are MNHNY and SVGAGI (reference sequence).

This chain joins TRBV5-6 and TRBJ2-1; 7 bases fit TRBD1. Germline CDR1 is SGHDT and CDR2 is YYEEEE. V lost 3 bases, J lost 0 bases, and 6 bases stayed unmatched. CDR3 length: 16 amino acids. CDR3 in amino acids: CASSSIQGSSYNEQFF. Here the CDR3 DNA reads TGTGCCAGCAGCTCGATACAGGGGAGCTCCTACAATGAGCAGTTCTTC.

This clonotype turned up a few times. The chain couples TRBV6-5 to TRBJ1-2; 7 nucleotides agree with TRBD1. Germline CDR1 reads MNHEY; CDR2 reads SVGAGI. The trim removed 4 bases at V and 6 bases at J, leaving 8 bases unmatched. The CDR3 extends over 14 amino acids. Here the CDR3 DNA reads TGTGCCAGCAGTTCGCAGGGGGGGGCCGATGGCTACACCTTC. It codes for CASSSQGGADGYTF.

V usage is TRBV7-2 and J usage is TRBJ1-2; tentative D call: TRBD1 (5 bases). Germline V lookup: CDR1 SGHTA, CDR2 FQGNSA. The V end lost 1 base, the J end lost 7 bases, and 10 bases lay between the germline ends. The length of the CDR3 is 13 residues. The CDR3, as DNA: TGTGCCAGCAGCTTAGGAGGGGCTCTTGGCTACACCTTC. Its protein product is CASSLGGALGYTF.

This chain uses TRBV7-9 with TRBJ2-1, with D tentatively TRBD1 or TRBD2 (5 bases each). V lost 2 bases to trimming and J lost 4 bases, with 9 bases between them. The CDR3 spans 14 residues. Germline V gene sequence: CDR1 SEHNR, CDR2 FQNEAQ (reference sequence). The chain's CDR3 is CASSLTGAYNEQFF. CDR3 DNA: TGTGCCAGCAGCTTAACCGGGGCATACAATGAGCAGTTCTTC.

The rearrangement links TRBV27 to TRBJ2-5; either TRBD1 or TRBD2 may fit D (6 bases each). With 4 bases removed from V and 4 bases from J, the gap between germline ends came to 13 bases. Germline V gene sequence: CDR1 MNHEY, CDR2 SMNVEV (reference sequence). The CDR3 is 14 residues long. In nucleotides, the CDR3 is TGTGCCAGCAGTTCCAGGGGAGGCGGAGAGACCCAGTACTTC. Translated: CASSSRGGGETQYF.

The genes are TRBV27 and TRBJ2-7; TRBD1 matches at 11 bases. The ends lost 5 bases at V and 3 bases at J; junction bases unmatched: 6. Germline CDR1 and CDR2: MNHEY and SMNVEV (reference sequence). The CDR3 extends over 15 amino acids. DNA for the CDR3: TGTGCCAGCAGTATAGGACAGGGGGCGATCTACGAGCAGTACTTC. Amino acids: CASSIGQGAIYEQYF.

The rearrangement links TRBV7-9 to TRBJ2-7; D is perhaps TRBD1 (6 bases). The V and J ends lost 5 bases and 0 bases respectively, with 14 bases between them. Germline CDR1 SEHNR, CDR2 FQNEAQ (reference sequence). The CDR3 is 15 residues long. The chain's CDR3 is CASSEGQQTSYEQYF. CDR3 sequence (DNA): TGTGCCAGCAGCGAAGGACAGCAAACCTCCTACGAGCAGTACTTC. Drawing the rest from reference TRBV7-9 and TRBJ2-7, the complete variable domain is DTGVSQNPRHKITKRGQNVTFRCDPISEHNRLYWYRQTLGQGPEFLTYFQNEAQLEKSRLLSDRFSAERPKGSFSTLEIQRTEQGDSAMYLCASSEGQQTSYEQYFGPGTRLTVT.

The V and J genes are TRBV5-4 and TRBJ2-2; 7 bases are a match to TRBD1. Germline V gene data show CDR1 as SGHNT and CDR2 as YYREEE (reference sequence). Losses at the gene ends were 1 base for V and 6 bases for J; bases not matched to a gene: 6. The CDR3 is 15 amino acids. CDR3 sequence: CASSLWRTGPGELFF. The CDR3 nucleotides are TGTGCCAGCAGCTTGTGGCGGACAGGCCCCGGGGAGCTGTTTTTT.

This clonotype was detected a few times. The chain is built from TRBV12-3 or TRBV12-4 and TRBJ1-2; no clear D. V was clipped by 3 bases and J by 7 bases, with 12 bases between them. This CDR3 has 13 residues. CDR3 loop: CASSFLVEGGYTF. CDR3 bases: TGTGCCAGCAGTTTTCTGGTTGAGGGTGGCTACACCTTC.

The V gene is TRBV28, the J gene TRBJ2-6; no clear D gene. CDR1 MDHEN and CDR2 SYDVKM come from the germline V gene. The CDR3 has 16 amino acids. V was clipped by 5 bases and J by 0 bases, with 11 bases between them. The chain's CDR3 is CASSVLRSSGANVLTF. DNA for the CDR3: TGTGCCAGCAGTGTATTAAGAAGCTCTGGGGCCAACGTCCTGACTTTC.

The chain uses TRBV28 and TRBJ2-4; D possibly corresponds to TRBD1 (6 bases). The germline V gene has CDR1 MDHEN and CDR2 SYDVKM. CDR3 length equals 14 residues. The V and J ends lost 6 bases and 7 bases respectively, with 16 bases between them. The CDR3: CASSRPTGLNIQYF. DNA for the CDR3: TGTGCCAGCAGCCGCCCGACAGGTTTGAACATTCAGTACTTC.